These T cell receptor beta chains were read from a single sample in a study of control samples from healthy donors and cancer patients. Profiled with immunoSEQ multiplex PCR; TCRdb holds only in-frame clones, not every one. The sample lists some 150,000 clones; 96% were seen once. The sample taken for sequencing was blood. All receptors derive from a woman in her 30s in good health. Each CDR3 is given with its conserved first and last residue. The order of the fields is CDR3 length, V gene, CDR3 protein.

13 TRBV7-9 CASSSYTDYGYTF
16 TRBV3-1/TRBV3-2 CASSQGLAGYTGELFF
14 TRBV18 CASSPQRQGYGYTF
15 TRBV14 CASSQLRGLRNEQFF
15 TRBV18 CASSPLGAVNTEAFF
13 TRBV11-3 CASSLGTAATQYF
17 TRBV28 CASSSAGTSMGGETQYF
14 TRBV5-1 CASSLQGSVAEAFF
12 TRBV28 CASKRHINEQFF
16 TRBV29-1 CSVDRVGESGANVLTF
16 TRBV7-6 CASSPWAVSNTGELFF
14 TRBV15 CATSGIGLGETQYF
17 TRBV29-1 CSVRVTSGRARTGELFF
13 TRBV24-1 CATAGTGNTEAFF
16 TRBV2 CASSEAPAGLNEKLFF
13 TRBV7-9 CASSLVDSYEQYF
14 TRBV19 CASSTKGADSPLHF
16 TRBV28 CASTNLAGAGQVELFF
19 TRBV7-9 CASSLAVDETSSRTDTQYF
17 TRBV2 CASKEGTSGRFQETQYF
16 TRBV11-2 CASSFYNQPGKSPLHF
15 TRBV7-9 CASSSEKVFRYGYTF
16 TRBV4-1 CASSQALAGSVYEQYF
13 TRBV18 CASSRGRETEAFF
14 TRBV28 CASRGSGSGNTIYF
15 TRBV5-4 CASSLAGGSTDTQYF
17 TRBV7-8 CASSSGYGHPLSYEQYF
17 TRBV30 CAWSPSGLAGSHNEQFF
15 TRBV21-1 CASSFTSGKHNEQFF
14 TRBV18 CASSPPSMNTEAFF
14 TRBV27 CASSLLGGRETQYF
14 TRBV5-4 CASSLAGALQEQFF
14 TRBV18 CASSRTGGNEKLFF
17 TRBV5-8 CASSADRGGTVRDTQYF
15 TRBV23-1 CASSQLGATNEKLFF
16 TRBV24-1 CATSDVDRASTDTQYF
15 TRBV7-8 CASSLDFGTSLGQFF
14 TRBV6-5 CASSYGGANYGYTF
12 TRBV18 CASSGTRVEAFF
18 TRBV28 CASSTLIGQGVGNQPQHF
14 TRBV13 CASSLRQGIHEQYF